The 24 T cell receptor beta chains reported below all come from one sample, sequenced in a study of cytomegalovirus exposure and HLA in healthy donors. This PCR relied on a set of 60 Vbeta primers and 13 Jbeta primers. Assay: immunoSEQ multiplex PCR; the TCRdb copy retains only in-frame clones and omits some. The sample table sets out about 140,000 clones. The specimen sequenced was PBMCs. The receptors originated from a woman aged 18-35 years in good health and CMV-seronegative.

The chain combines TRBV7-8 with TRBJ1-1; D ambiguous. Germline CDR1 and CDR2: SGHVS and FQNEAQ. The CDR3 contains 13 residues. V was trimmed by 2 bases and J by 1 base, leaving 5 bases between them. The CDR3 coding sequence is TGTGCCAGCAGCTTAAGGAGGAACACTGAAGCTTTCTTT. Translating gives CASSLRRNTEAFF.

The V call is TRBV9, the J call TRBJ2-1, with D uncertain. Trimming cost V 5 bases and J 7 bases, with 19 bases left between them. The CDR3 loop spans 15 amino acids. The germline V gene has CDR1 SGDLS and CDR2 YYNGEE. The CDR3 spells CASSPLVLLSNEQFF. CDR3 nucleotides: TGTGCCAGCAGTCCGCTGGTACTACTTTCGAATGAGCAGTTCTTC.

The rearrangement links TRBV5-1 to TRBJ2-1, with TRBD2 matching over 8 bases. Germline loops: CDR1 SGHRS, CDR2 YFSETQ. V dropped 1 base and J dropped 7; count of bases not matched to a gene: 7. This CDR3 contains 15 residues. CDR3 region: CASSLSGRGSNEQFF. The CDR3 DNA reads TGCGCCAGCAGCTTGTCCGGGAGGGGATCGAATGAGCAGTTCTTC.

The chain recombines TRBV7-2 with TRBJ1-5, with D maybe TRBD1 (5 bases). Deletions cut 3 bases from V and 5 bases from J, with 8 bases between. CDR3 length: 13 residues. CDR1 and CDR2 from the germline V gene are SGHTA and FQGNSA. DNA for the CDR3: TGTGCCAGCAGCTTTGGGACTGATCAGCCCCAGCATTTT. Translation: CASSFGTDQPQHF. Filled out from reference TRBV7-2 and TRBJ1-5, the complete variable domain reads GAGVSQSPSNKVTEKGKDVELRCDPISGHTALYWYRQSLGQGLEFLIYFQGNSAPDKSGLPSDRFSAERTGGSVSTLTIQRTQQEDSAVYLCASSFGTDQPQHFGDGTRLSIL.

The V call is TRBV12-5, the J call TRBJ2-1; a possible D gene is TRBD2 (5 bases). From germline, CDR1 is LGHNT and CDR2 FRNRAP. The CDR3 is 15 residues long. The V end was cut by 11 bases, the J end by 8 bases, with 25 bases between. This chain's CDR3 is CAGSRWETVLDEQFF. CDR3 nucleotides: TGTGCTGGATCCCGCTGGGAGACCGTTCTCGATGAGCAGTTCTTC.

In nucleotides, the CDR3 is TGTGCCAGCAGCGCACTAGCCGGCACAGATACGCAGTATTTT. This translates into CASSALAGTDTQYF. The V and J genes are TRBV7-2 and TRBJ2-3, with a tentative D call TRBD2 (6 bases). The length of the CDR3 is 14 residues. With 5 bases removed from V and 1 base from J, the gap between germline ends came to 10 bases. The germline CDR1 and CDR2 sequences are SGHTA and FQGNSA. The whole variable domain, remainder taken from reference TRBV7-2 and TRBJ2-3, is GAGVSQSPSNKVTEKGKDVELRCDPISGHTALYWYRQSLGQGLEFLIYFQGNSAPDKSGLPSDRFSAERTGGSVSTLTIQRTQQEDSAVYLCASSALAGTDTQYFGPGTRLTVL.

The CDR3 is CASTEEGGVDSSYEQYF. CDR3 bases: TGTGCCAGCACCGAAGAGGGGGGGGTGGACAGCTCCTACGAGCAGTACTTC. The V call is TRBV7-8, the J call TRBJ2-7; the D gene is possibly TRBD2 (7 bases). This CDR3 has 17 residues. Germline V gene lookup returns CDR1 SGHVS and CDR2 FQNEAQ. V shed 7 bases and J shed 0 bases, with 22 bases lying between them.

The V call is TRBV5-5, the J call TRBJ2-7, with D possibly matching TRBD2 (6 bases). Trimming removed 5 bases from V and 3 bases from J, with 15 bases in between. There are 14 residues in the CDR3. Germline V gene sequence: CDR1 SGHKS, CDR2 YYEKEE (reference sequence). The CDR3 nucleotides are TGTGCCAGCAGTTGGTGGGGGGTTGACTACGAGCAGTACTTC. The encoded protein is CASSWWGVDYEQYF.

The chain links TRBV7-2 to TRBJ2-5; 7 bases are a match to TRBD2. Germline CDR1 is SGHTA and CDR2 is FQGNSA. Unmatched junction bases numbered 7, after V lost 1 base and J lost 5 bases. The length of the CDR3 is 15 residues. CDR3 loop: CASSLGGDYRETQYF. CDR3 sequence (DNA): TGTGCCAGCAGCTTAGGGGGGGACTATCGGGAGACCCAGTACTTC.

V gene TRBV5-4 combines with J gene TRBJ2-1, with 9 positions matching TRBD2. The CDR3 has 15 residues. Germline trimming cut 1 base from V and 5 bases from J; bases unmatched to any gene: 4. Germline lookup yields CDR1 SGHNT and CDR2 YYREEE (reference sequence). The CDR3 sequence: CASSLWLAGNNEQFF. The CDR3 DNA reads as TGTGCCAGCAGCTTGTGGCTAGCGGGAAACAATGAGCAGTTCTTC. Based on the CDR3 plus reference TRBV5-4 and TRBJ2-1, the full variable domain is ETGVTQSPTHLIKTRGQQVTLRCSSQSGHNTVSWYQQALGQGPQFIFQYYREEENGRGNFPPRFSGLQFPNYSSELNVNALELDDSALYLCASSLWLAGNNEQFFGPGTRLTVL.

This sequence joins TRBV7-6 and TRBJ1-1, with a possible D match to TRBD1 (5 bases). Trimming removed 5 bases from V and 1 base from J, with 14 bases in between. Germline assignment: CDR1 SGHVS and CDR2 FNYEAQ. The CDR3 runs to 15 residues. The CDR3 sequence: CASSHISDRNTEAFF. DNA for the CDR3: TGTGCCAGCAGCCACATCAGCGACAGGAACACTGAAGCTTTCTTT.

CDR3 bases: TGTGCCTGGAGGTCTAGCGGGACCTACGAGCAGTACGTC. As protein: CAWRSSGTYEQYV. V and J are TRBV30 and TRBJ2-7; 9 bases fit TRBD2. This CDR3 region has 13 residues. V lost 3 bases and J lost 2; bases outside the gene matches: 2. CDR1 is GTSNPN, CDR2 SVGIG, per germline (reference sequence).

The rearrangement uses TRBV27 and TRBJ2-3; 10 bases align to TRBD2. This CDR3 region has 15 residues. Germline V gene sequence: CDR1 MNHEY, CDR2 SMNVEV (reference sequence). Trimming removed 2 bases from V and 4 bases from J; junction bases left unmatched: 3. The DNA of the CDR3 is TGTGCCAGCAGTTTACGAGCGGGAGGGGCAGATACGCAGTATTTT. Translating it yields CASSLRAGGADTQYF.

V gene TRBV29-1 combines with J gene TRBJ2-7, with TRBD1 as a possible D gene (6 bases). Trimming left V 3 bases short and J 0 bases short, with 9 bases between. The CDR3 runs 13 residues. CDR1 SQVTM and CDR2 ANQGSEA come from the germline V gene. The CDR3: CSVDRGNSYEQYF. CDR3 sequence (DNA): TGCAGCGTTGACAGGGGTAACTCCTACGAGCAGTACTTC.

The genes are TRBV19 and TRBJ1-2, with D possibly being TRBD1 (6 bases). CDR1 LNHDA and CDR2 SQIVND come from the germline V gene (reference sequence). This CDR3 is 13 amino acids long. Between the trimmed V and J ends, which lost 8 bases and 8 bases, there was a span of 18 bases. Written as DNA, the CDR3 is TGTGCCAGTCGACGGACAGACCTTCAGGGCTACACCTTC. Its translation is CASRRTDLQGYTF.

The chain is built from TRBV4-1 and TRBJ1-4; TRBD1 might be the D (5 bases). This CDR3 region has 15 residues. Germline V gene data show CDR1 as MGHRA and CDR2 as YSYEKL. V was clipped by 4 bases and J by 7 bases, with 16 bases between them. The CDR3 loop is CASSPKGRMGEKLFF. The CDR3 DNA reads as TGCGCCAGCAGCCCAAAGGGGAGGATGGGTGAAAAACTGTTTTTT.

The genes are TRBV5-1 and TRBJ1-2; 7 bases match TRBD1. The V and J ends lost 4 bases and 4 bases, in that order; junction bases with no gene match: 4. CDR1 and CDR2 from the germline V gene are SGHRS and YFSETQ. The CDR3 consists of 13 residues. The CDR3 loop is CASSDDRVYGYTF. In DNA form, the CDR3 reads TGCGCCAGCAGCGACGACAGGGTCTATGGCTACACCTTC.

The V gene is TRBV11-3, the J gene TRBJ2-1; weak D call: TRBD1 (6 bases). CDR3 length equals 16 residues. The germline gives CDR1 SGHNT, CDR2 YENEEA. V lost 1 base and J lost 8, with 18 bases in between. The CDR3 region has the DNA TGTGCCAGCAGCTTAGGCCGGGACACTTCATTAGATGAGCAGTTCTTC. It encodes CASSLGRDTSLDEQFF.

The gene calls are TRBV30 and TRBJ2-3; the match to TRBD2 covers 10 bases. The CDR3 loop spans 17 amino acids. The junction had 8 bases not matched to a gene; V was cut back by 0 bases and J by 2 bases. Germline lookup yields CDR1 GTSNPN and CDR2 SVGIG (reference sequence). The CDR3 reads CAWSVLRTSGFTDTQYF. For the CDR3, the DNA is TGTGCCTGGAGTGTACTCCGGACTAGCGGATTCACAGATACGCAGTATTTT.

The rearrangement links TRBV2 to TRBJ1-5; 7 nucleotides line up with TRBD1. With 7 bases clipped from V and 4 bases from J, the junction kept 10 bases outside the gene matches. The CDR3 has 15 amino acids. In germline, CDR1 is SNHLY, CDR2 FYNNEI. This chain's CDR3 is CASKGQLSFNQPQHF. The CDR3 DNA sequence: TGTGCCAGCAAGGGACAGCTCAGTTTTAATCAGCCCCAGCATTTT.

The V and J genes are TRBV6-5 and TRBJ1-1, with a weak D call TRBD1 (5 bases). V shed 5 bases and J shed 11 bases, with 15 bases lying between them. CDR1 MNHEY and CDR2 SVGAGI come from the germline V gene. The CDR3 extends over 12 amino acids. This CDR3 reads CASSPREGMAFF. The CDR3 DNA sequence: TGTGCCAGCAGTCCCCGGGAGGGGATGGCTTTCTTT.

The gene calls are TRBV25-1 and TRBJ2-3, with 9 bases fitting TRBD2. The CDR3 runs 16 residues. Trimming took 8 bases from V and 7 from J; bases not matched to a gene: 16. CDR1 MGHDK and CDR2 SYGVNS come from the germline V gene. CDR3 sequence (DNA): TGTGCCAGCCTAAATCTAGCGGGACCGAACAGATATACGCAGTATTTT. This codes for CASLNLAGPNRYTQYF.

The J gene is TRBJ2-2, the V gene TRBV6-1, with D perhaps TRBD2 (5 bases). V lost 2 bases and J 6 bases, leaving 10 bases between the germline ends. The CDR3 totals 14 residues. From germline, CDR1 is MNHNS and CDR2 SASEGT. Here the CDR3 DNA reads TGTGCCAGCAGTGAAACTAGGTCGCCCGGGGAGCTGTTTTTT. Translation gives CASSETRSPGELFF.

CDR3 sequence reads: CASTDGTGYFKGREKLFF. For the CDR3, the DNA is TGTGCCAGCACCGACGGGACAGGATATTTCAAGGGTCGGGAAAAACTGTTTTTT. V is TRBV28 and J is TRBJ1-4, with TRBD1 matching 8 bases. J was trimmed by 8 bases and V by 7 bases; bases with no gene match: 21. From germline, CDR1 is MDHEN and CDR2 SYDVKM. The CDR3 contains 18 residues.